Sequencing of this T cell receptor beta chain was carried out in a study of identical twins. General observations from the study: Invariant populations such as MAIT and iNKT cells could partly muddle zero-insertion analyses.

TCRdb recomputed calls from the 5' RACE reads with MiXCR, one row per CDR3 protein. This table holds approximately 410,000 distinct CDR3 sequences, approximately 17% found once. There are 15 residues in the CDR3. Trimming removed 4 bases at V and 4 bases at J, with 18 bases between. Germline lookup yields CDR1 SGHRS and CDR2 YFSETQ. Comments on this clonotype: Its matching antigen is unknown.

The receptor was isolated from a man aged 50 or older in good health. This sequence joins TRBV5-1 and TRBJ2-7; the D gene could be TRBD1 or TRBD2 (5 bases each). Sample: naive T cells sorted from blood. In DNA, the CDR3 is TGCGCCAGCAGCCCGGAAGTCGGGGCGGGTTACGAGCAGTACTTC. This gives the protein CASSPEVGAGYEQYF.